This T cell receptor (beta chain) was found in a study of T cells after posttransplantation cyclophosphamide. Findings and limits, study-wide: Recipient CMV seropositivity and CMV reactivation strongly tracked TRB clonality. Later blood repertoires were often dominated by clones from the donor CD8+ memory compartment.

Note on this clone: Its target is not known.

Data came from immunoSEQ multiplex PCR; TCRdb stores just in-frame clones and leaves some out. This sample carries 3,000 to 4,000 clones, approximately 67% of them seen once, and the ten largest clones take approximately 25%. There are 14 residues in the CDR3. Germline loops: CDR1 MDHEN, CDR2 SYDVKM. J was trimmed by 7 bases and V by 6 bases; bases with no gene match: 7. The rearrangement joins TRBV28 to TRBJ1-5; 9 nucleotides agree with TRBD1. Sequenced: memory CD8+ T cells sorted from blood. The source is a man aged 25 to 40 in good health and a related stem cell transplant donor. The CDR3 here is CASSNTGGSQPQHF. In DNA, the CDR3 is TGTGCCAGCAGCAATACAGGGGGCAGCCAGCCCCAGCATTTT.